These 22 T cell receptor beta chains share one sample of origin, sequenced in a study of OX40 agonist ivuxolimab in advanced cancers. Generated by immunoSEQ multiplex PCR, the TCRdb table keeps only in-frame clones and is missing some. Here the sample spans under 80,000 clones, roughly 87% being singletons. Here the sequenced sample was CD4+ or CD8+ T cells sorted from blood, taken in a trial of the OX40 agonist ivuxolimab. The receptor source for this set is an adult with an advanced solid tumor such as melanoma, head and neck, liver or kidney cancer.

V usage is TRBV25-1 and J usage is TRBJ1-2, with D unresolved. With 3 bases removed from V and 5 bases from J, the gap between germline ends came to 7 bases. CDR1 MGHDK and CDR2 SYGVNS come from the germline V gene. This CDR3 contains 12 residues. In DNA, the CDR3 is TGTGCCAGCAGTGAGCTCGGGTATGGCTACACCTTC. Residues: CASSELGYGYTF.

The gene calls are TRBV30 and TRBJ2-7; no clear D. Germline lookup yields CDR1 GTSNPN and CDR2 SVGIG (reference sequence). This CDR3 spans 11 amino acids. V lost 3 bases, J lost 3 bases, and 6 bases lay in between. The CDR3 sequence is CAWRGVYEQYF. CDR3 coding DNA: TGTGCCTGGAGAGGAGTCTACGAGCAGTACTTC.

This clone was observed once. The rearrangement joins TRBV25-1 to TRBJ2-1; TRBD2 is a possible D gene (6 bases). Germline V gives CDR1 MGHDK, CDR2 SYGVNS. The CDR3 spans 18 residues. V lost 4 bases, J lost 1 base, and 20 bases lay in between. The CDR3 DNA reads TGTGCCAGCAGTGCTTTATCGGGGGAGATCGGTTCCTACAATGAGCAGTTCTTC. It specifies CASSALSGEIGSYNEQFF.

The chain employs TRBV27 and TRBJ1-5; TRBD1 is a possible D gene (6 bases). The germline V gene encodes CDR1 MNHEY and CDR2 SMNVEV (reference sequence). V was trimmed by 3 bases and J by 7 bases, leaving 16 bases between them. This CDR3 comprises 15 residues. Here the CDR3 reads CASSFSGARGQPQHF. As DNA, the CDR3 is TGTGCCAGCAGTTTTTCGGGGGCGAGGGGGCAGCCCCAGCATTTT.

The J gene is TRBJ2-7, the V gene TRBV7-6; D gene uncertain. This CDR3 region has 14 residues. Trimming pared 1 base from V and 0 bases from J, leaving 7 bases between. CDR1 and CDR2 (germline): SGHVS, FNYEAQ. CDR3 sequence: CASSLGQSSYEQYF. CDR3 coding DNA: TGTGCCAGCAGCTTAGGTCAGAGCTCCTACGAGCAGTACTTC. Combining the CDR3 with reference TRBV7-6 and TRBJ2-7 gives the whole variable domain GAGVSQSPRYKVTKRGQDVALRCDPISGHVSLYWYRQALGQGPEFLTYFNYEAQQDKSGLPNDRFSAERPEGSISTLTIQRTEQRDSAMYRCASSLGQSSYEQYFGPGTRLTVT.

The CDR3, as DNA: TGCGCCAGCAGTTACGGACAGGGGGATAATGAGCAGTTCTTC. Its translation: CASSYGQGDNEQFF. The chain uses TRBV5-1 and TRBJ2-1; 10 positions agree with TRBD1. Germline V gives CDR1 SGHRS, CDR2 YFSETQ. This CDR3 is 14 amino acids long. Trimming took 5 bases from V and 7 from J; bases not matched to a gene: 6.

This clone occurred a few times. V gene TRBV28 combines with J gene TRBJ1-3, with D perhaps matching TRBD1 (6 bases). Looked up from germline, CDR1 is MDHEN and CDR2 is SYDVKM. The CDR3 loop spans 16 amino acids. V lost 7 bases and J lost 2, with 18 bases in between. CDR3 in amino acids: CASIQAGEGAGNTIYF. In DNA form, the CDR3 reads TGTGCCAGCATCCAGGCAGGGGAAGGTGCTGGAAACACCATATATTTT.

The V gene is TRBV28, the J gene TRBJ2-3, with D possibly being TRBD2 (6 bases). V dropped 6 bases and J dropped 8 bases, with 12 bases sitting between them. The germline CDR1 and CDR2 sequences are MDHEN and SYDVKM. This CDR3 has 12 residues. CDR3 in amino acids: CASSPDSGTQYF. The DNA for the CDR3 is TGTGCCAGCAGCCCAGATAGCGGTACGCAGTATTTT.

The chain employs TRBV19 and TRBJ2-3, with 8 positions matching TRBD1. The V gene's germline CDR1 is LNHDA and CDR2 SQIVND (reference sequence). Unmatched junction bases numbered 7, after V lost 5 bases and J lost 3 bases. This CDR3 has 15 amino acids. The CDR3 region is CASSPRDRRTDTQYF. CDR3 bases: TGTGCCAGTAGTCCACGGGACAGGAGAACAGATACGCAGTATTTT.

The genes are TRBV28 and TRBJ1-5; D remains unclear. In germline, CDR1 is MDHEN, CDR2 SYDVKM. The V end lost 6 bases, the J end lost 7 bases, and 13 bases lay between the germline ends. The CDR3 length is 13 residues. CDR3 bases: TGTGCCAGCAGGCTGCCGGGGATGCAGCCCCAGCATTTT. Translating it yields CASRLPGMQPQHF.

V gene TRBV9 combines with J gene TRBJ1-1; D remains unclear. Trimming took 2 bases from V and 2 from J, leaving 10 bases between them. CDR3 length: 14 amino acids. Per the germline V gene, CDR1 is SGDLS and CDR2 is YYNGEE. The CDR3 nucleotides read TGTGCCAGCAGCGTGTTGACGGGTAACACTGAAGCTTTCTTT. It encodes CASSVLTGNTEAFF.

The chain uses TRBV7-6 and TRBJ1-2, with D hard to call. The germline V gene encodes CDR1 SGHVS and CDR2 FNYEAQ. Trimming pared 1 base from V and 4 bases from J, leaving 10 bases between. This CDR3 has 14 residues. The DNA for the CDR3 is TGTGCCAGCAGCTTAGACCCCCAAAGCTATGGCTACACCTTC. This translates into CASSLDPQSYGYTF.

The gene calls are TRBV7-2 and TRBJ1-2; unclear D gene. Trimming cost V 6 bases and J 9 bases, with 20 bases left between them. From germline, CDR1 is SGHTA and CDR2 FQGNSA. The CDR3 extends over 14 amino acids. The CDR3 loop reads CASRDGVLVGSYTF. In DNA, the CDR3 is TGTGCCAGCAGGGACGGTGTTCTCGTGGGTAGCTACACCTTC.

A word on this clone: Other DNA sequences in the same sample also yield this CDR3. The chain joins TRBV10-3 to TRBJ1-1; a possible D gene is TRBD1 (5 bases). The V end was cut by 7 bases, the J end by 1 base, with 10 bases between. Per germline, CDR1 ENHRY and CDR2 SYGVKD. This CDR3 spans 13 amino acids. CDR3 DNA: TGTGCCATCAAAGTTCAGGGGAACACTGAAGCTTTCTTT. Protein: CAIKVQGNTEAFF.

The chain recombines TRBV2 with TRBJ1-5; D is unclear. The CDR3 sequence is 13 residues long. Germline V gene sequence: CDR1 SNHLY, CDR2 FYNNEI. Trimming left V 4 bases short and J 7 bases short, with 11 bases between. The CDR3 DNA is TGTGCCAGCAGTGTGGCAGGATTCCAGCCCCAGCATTTT. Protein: CASSVAGFQPQHF.

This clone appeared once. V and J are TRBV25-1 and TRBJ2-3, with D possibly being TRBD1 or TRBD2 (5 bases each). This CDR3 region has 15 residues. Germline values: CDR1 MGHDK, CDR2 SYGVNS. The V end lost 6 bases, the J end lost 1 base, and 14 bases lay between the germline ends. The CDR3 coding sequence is TGTGCCAGCAGCGATGGAAGGGGAGGCACAGATACGCAGTATTTT. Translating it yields CASSDGRGGTDTQYF. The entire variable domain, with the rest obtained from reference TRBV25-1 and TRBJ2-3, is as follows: EADIYQTPRYLVIGTGKKITLECSQTMGHDKMYWYQQDPGMELHLIHYSYGVNSTEKGDLSSESTVSRIRTEHFPLTLESARPSHTSQYLCASSDGRGGTDTQYFGPGTRLTVL.

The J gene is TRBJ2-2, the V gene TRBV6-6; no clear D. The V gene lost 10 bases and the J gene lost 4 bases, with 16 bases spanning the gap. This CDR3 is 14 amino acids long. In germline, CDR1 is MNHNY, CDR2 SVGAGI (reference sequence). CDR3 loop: CAKFPGPGTGELFF. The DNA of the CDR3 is TGTGCCAAATTTCCCGGACCGGGCACCGGGGAGCTGTTTTTT.

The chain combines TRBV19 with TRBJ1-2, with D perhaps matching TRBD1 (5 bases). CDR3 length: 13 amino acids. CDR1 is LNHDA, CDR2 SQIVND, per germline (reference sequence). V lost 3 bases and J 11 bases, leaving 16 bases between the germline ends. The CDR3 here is CASSIPGHYWYTF. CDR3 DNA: TGTGCCAGTAGTATTCCTGGACACTACTGGTACACCTTC.

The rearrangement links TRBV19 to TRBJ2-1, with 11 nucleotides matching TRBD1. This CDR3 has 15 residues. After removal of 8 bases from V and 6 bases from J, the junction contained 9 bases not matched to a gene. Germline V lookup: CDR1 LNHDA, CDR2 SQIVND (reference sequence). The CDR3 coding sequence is TGTGCCAGTTTAGGCCGGGACAGGGGGGTCAATGAGCAGTTCTTC. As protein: CASLGRDRGVNEQFF.

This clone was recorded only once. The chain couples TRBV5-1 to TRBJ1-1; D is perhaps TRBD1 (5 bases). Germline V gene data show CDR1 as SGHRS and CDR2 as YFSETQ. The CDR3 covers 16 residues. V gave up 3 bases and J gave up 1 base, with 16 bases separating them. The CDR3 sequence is CASSYGLTTGNTEAFF. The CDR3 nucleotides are TGCGCCAGCAGCTACGGATTGACAACAGGGAACACTGAAGCTTTCTTT.

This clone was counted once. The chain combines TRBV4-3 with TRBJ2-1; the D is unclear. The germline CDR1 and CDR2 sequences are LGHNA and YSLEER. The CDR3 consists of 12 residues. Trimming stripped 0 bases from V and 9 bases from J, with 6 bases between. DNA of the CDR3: TGCGCCAGCAGCCAAGATTTTCGTGAGCAGTTCTTC. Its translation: CASSQDFREQFF.

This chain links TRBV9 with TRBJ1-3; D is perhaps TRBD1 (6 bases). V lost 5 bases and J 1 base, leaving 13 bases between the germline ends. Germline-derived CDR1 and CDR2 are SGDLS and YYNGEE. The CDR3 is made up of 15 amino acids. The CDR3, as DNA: TGTGCCAGCAGACAGGGAGTCTATTCTGGAAACACCATATATTTT. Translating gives CASRQGVYSGNTIYF.